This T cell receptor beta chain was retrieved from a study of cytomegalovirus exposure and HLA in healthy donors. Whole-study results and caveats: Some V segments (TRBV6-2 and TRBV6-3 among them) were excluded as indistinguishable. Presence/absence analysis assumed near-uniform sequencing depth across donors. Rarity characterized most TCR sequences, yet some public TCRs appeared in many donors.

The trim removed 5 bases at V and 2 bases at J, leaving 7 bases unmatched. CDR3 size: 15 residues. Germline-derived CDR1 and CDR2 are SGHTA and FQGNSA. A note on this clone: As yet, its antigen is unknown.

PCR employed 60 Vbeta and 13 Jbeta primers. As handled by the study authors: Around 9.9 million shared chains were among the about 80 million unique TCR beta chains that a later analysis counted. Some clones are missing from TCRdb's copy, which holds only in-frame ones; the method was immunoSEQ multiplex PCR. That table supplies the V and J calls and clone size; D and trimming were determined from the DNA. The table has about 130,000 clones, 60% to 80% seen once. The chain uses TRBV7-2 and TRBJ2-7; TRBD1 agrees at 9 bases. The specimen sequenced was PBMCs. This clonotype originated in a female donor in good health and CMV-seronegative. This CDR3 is CASSLTGTGTYEQYF. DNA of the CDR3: TGTGCCAGCAGCCTCACCGGGACAGGGACCTACGAGCAGTACTTC.